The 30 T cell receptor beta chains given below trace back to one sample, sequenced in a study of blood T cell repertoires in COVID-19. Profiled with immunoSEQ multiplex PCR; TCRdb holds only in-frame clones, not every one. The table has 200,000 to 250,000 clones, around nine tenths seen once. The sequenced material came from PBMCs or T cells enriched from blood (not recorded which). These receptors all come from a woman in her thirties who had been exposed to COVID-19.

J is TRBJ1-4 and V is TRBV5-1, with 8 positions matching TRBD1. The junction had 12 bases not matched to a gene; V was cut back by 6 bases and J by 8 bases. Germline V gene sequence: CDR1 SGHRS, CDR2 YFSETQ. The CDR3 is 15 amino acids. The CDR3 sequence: CASNPGQGIGEKLFF. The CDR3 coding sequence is TGCGCCAGCAACCCCGGACAGGGAATAGGCGAAAAACTGTTTTTT.

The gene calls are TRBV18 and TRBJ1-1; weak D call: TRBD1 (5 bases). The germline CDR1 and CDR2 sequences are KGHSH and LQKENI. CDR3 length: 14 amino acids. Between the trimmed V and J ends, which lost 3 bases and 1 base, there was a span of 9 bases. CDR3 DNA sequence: TGTGCCAGCTCACCGGGACTGAAGAACACTGAAGCTTTCTTT. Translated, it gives CASSPGLKNTEAFF.

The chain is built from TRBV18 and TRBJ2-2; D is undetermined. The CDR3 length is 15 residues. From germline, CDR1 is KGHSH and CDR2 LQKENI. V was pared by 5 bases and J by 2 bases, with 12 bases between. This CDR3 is CASSNGQLNTGELFF. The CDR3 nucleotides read TGTGCCAGCTCAAACGGTCAACTAAACACCGGGGAGCTGTTTTTT.

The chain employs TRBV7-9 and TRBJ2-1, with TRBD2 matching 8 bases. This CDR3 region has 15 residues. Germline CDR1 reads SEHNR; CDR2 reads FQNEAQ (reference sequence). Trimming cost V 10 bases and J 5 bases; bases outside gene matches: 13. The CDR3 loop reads CAIFETGGIHNEQFF. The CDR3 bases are TGTGCCATCTTCGAAACGGGGGGGATACACAATGAGCAGTTCTTC.

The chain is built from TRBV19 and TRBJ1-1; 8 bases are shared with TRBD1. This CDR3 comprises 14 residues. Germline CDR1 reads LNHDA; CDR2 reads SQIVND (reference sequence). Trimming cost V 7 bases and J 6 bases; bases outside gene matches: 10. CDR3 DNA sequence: TGTGCCAGTACCCCGGGACAGGTGTGGGCTGAAGCTTTCTTT. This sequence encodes CASTPGQVWAEAFF.

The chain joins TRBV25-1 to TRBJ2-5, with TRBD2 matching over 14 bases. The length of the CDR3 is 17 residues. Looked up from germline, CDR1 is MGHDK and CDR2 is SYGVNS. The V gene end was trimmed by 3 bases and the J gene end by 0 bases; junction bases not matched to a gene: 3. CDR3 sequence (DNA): TGTGCCAGCAGTGACCGGACTAGCGGGGGGCACCAAGAGACCCAGTACTTC. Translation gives CASSDRTSGGHQETQYF.

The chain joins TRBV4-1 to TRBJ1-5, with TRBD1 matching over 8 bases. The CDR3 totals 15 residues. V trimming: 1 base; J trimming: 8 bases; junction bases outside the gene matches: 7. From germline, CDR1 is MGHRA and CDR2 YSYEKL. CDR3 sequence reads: CASSQGQGAIEPQHF. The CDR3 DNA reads TGCGCCAGCAGCCAAGGGCAGGGGGCGATTGAGCCCCAGCATTTT.

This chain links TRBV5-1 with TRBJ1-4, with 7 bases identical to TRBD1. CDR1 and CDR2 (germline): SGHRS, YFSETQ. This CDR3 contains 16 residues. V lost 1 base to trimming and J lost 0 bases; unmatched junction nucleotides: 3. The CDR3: CASSLTGQATNEKLFF. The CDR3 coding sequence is TGCGCCAGCAGCTTGACCGGACAGGCAACTAATGAAAAACTGTTTTTT. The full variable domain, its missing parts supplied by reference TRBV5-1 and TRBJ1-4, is KAGVTQTPRYLIKTRGQQVTLSCSPISGHRSVSWYQQTPGQGLQFLFEYFSETQRNKGNFPGRFSGRQFSNSRSEMNVSTLELGDSALYLCASSLTGQATNEKLFFGSGTQLSVL.

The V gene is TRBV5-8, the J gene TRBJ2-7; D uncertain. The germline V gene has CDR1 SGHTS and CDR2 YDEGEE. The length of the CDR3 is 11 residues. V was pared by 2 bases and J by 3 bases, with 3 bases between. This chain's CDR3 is CASSFSYEQYF. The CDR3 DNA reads TGTGCCAGCAGCTTCAGCTACGAGCAGTACTTC.

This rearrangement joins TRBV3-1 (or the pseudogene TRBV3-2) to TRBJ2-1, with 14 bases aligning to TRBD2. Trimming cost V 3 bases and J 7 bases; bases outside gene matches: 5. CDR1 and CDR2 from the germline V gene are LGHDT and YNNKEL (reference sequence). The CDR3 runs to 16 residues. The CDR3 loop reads CASSHPTSGGGNEQFF. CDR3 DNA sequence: TGTGCCAGCAGCCATCCGACTAGCGGGGGGGGAAATGAGCAGTTCTTC.

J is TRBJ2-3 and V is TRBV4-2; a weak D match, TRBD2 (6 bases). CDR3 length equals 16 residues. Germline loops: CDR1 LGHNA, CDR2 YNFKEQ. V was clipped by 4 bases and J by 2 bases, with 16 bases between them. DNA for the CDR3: TGTGCCAGCAGCCCTCACCGGGACTCTCTCACAGATACGCAGTATTTT. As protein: CASSPHRDSLTDTQYF.

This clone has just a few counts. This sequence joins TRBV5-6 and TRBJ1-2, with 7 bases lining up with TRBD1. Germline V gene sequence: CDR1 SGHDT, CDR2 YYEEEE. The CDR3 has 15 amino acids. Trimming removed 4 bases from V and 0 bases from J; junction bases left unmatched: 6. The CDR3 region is CASSPGTAPNYGYTF. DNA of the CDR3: TGTGCCAGCAGCCCCGGGACAGCCCCTAACTATGGCTACACCTTC.

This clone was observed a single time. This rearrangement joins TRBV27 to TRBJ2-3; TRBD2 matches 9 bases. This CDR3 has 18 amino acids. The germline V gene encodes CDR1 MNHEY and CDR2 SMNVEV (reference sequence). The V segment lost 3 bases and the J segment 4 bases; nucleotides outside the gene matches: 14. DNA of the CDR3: TGTGCCAGCAGTTTTACTTACGGCGGGGGGGCCAGCCCAGATACGCAGTATTTT. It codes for CASSFTYGGGASPDTQYF.

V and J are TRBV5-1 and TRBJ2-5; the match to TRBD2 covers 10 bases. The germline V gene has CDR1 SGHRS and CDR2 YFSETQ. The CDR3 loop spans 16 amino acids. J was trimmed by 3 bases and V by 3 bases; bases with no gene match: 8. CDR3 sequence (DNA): TGCGCCAGCAGCTCCCCTGAACTAGCGGGGAAAGAGACCCAGTACTTC. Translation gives CASSSPELAGKETQYF.

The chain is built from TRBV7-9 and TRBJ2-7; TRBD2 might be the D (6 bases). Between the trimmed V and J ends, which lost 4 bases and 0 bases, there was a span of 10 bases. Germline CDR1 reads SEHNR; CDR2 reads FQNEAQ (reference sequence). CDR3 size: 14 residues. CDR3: CASSSVGGSYEQYF. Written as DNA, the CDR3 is TGTGCCAGCAGCTCCGTGGGGGGCTCCTACGAGCAGTACTTC.

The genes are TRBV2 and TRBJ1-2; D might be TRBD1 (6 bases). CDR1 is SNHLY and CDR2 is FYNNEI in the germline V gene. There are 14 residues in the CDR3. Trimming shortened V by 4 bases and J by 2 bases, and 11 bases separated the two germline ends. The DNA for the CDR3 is TGTGCCAGCAGTGTAGGACAGAACAACTATGGCTACACCTTC. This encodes CASSVGQNNYGYTF.

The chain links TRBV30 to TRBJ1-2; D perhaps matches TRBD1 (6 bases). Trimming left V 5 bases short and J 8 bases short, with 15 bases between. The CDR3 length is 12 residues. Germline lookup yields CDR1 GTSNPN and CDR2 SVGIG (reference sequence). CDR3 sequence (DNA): TGTGCCTGGGGGGGACACCCCGGAGGCTACACCTTC. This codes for CAWGGHPGGYTF.

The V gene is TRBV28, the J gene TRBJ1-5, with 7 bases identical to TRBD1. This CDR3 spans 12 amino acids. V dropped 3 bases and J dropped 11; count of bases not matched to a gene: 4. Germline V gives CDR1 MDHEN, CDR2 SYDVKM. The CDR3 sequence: CASSFQGVAQHF. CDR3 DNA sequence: TGTGCCAGCAGTTTCCAGGGGGTGGCCCAGCATTTT.

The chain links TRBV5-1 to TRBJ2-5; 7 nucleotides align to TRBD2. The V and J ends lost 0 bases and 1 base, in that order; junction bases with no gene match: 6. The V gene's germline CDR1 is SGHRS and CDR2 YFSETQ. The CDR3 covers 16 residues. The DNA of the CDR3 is TGCGCCAGCAGCTTGGAGTCCAGCGGGGCCCAAGAGACCCAGTACTTC. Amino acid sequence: CASSLESSGAQETQYF.

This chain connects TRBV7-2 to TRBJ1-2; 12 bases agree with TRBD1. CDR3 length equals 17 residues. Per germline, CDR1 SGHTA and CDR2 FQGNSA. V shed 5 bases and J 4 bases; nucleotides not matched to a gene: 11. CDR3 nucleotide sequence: TGTGCCAGCAGCAGGGACAGGGGGCCTCAATCCTTCTATGGCTACACCTTC. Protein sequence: CASSRDRGPQSFYGYTF.

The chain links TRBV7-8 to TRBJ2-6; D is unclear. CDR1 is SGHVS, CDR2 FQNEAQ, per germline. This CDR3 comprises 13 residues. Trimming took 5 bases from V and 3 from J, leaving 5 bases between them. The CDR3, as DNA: TGTGCCAGCAGCCCCCTTGGGGCCAACGTCCTGACTTTC. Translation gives CASSPLGANVLTF.

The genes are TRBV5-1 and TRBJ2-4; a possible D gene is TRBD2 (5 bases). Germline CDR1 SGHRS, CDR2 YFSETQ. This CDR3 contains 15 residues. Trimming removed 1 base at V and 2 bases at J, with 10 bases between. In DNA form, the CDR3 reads TGCGCCAGCAGCTTGCAGGACTGGACCAAAAACATTCAGTACTTC. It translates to CASSLQDWTKNIQYF. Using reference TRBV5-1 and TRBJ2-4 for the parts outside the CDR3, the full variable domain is KAGVTQTPRYLIKTRGQQVTLSCSPISGHRSVSWYQQTPGQGLQFLFEYFSETQRNKGNFPGRFSGRQFSNSRSEMNVSTLELGDSALYLCASSLQDWTKNIQYFGAGTRLSVL.

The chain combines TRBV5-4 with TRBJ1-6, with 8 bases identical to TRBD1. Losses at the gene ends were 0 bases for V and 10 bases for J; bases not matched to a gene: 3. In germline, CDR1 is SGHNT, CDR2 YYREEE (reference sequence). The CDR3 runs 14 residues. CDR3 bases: TGTGCCAGCAGCTTGGACAGGGGGAACTCACCCCTCCACTTT. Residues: CASSLDRGNSPLHF.

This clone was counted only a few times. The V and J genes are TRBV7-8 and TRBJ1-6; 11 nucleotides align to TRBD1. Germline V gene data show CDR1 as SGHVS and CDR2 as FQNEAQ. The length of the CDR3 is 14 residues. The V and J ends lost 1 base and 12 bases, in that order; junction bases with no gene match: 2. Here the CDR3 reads CASSLGTGGRPLHF. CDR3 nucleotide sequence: TGTGCCAGCAGCTTAGGGACAGGGGGCCGACCCCTCCACTTT.

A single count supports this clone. CDR3 loop: CAWRRRQGNSPLHF. The CDR3 DNA sequence: TGTGCCTGGAGACGGAGACAGGGGAATTCACCCCTCCACTTT. The chain is built from TRBV30 and TRBJ1-6, with 8 nucleotides matching TRBD1. J lost 7 bases, V lost 3 bases, and 5 bases had no gene match. The CDR3 covers 14 residues. Germline V gene data show CDR1 as GTSNPN and CDR2 as SVGIG (reference sequence).

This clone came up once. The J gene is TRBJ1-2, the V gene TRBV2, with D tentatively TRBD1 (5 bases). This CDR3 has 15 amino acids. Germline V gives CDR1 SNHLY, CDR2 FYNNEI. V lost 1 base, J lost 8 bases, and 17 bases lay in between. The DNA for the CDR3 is TGTGCCAGCAGTGAAGGCAGGGAGGGAGTCAGCGGCTACACCTTC. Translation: CASSEGREGVSGYTF.

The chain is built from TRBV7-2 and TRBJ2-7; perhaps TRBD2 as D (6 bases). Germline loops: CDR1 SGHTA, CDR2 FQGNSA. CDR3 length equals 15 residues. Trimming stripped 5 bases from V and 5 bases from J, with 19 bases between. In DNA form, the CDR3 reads TGTGCCAGCAGCCCTTTTGCGGGGTACCTTAACGAGCAGTACTTC. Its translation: CASSPFAGYLNEQYF.

Here the CDR3 DNA reads TGTGCCAGCAGCGTATCCCCCCCGGGACTAGCCACCGGGGAGCTGTTTTTT. This encodes CASSVSPPGLATGELFF. The genes are TRBV9 and TRBJ2-2; 9 bases are a match to TRBD2. CDR3 length equals 17 residues. The J segment lost 4 bases and the V segment lost 1 base, leaving 8 bases of the junction unmatched. Germline V gene data show CDR1 as SGDLS and CDR2 as YYNGEE.

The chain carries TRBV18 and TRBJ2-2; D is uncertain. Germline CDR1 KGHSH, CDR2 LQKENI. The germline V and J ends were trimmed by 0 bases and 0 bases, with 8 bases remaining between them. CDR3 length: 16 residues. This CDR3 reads CASSPPMQTNTGELFF. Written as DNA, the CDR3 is TGTGCCAGCTCACCACCGATGCAGACGAACACCGGGGAGCTGTTTTTT.

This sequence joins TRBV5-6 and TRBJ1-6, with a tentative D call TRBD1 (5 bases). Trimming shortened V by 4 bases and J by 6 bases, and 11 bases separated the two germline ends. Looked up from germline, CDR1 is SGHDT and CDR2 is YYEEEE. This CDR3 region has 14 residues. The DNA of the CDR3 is TGTGCCAGCAGCCCCGGACACCGTAATTCACCCCTCCACTTT. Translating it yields CASSPGHRNSPLHF.